This entry is about one TCR beta chain. Its antigen is unknown. The data were obtained in a study of STAT3 mutations in large granular lymphocyte leukemia. Study-wide findings and caveats: In several patients, dominant TCR clone burden exceeded STAT3 mutant burden, suggesting STAT3 mutation arose secondarily. At least one immunodominant TCR beta clonotype appeared in every T-cell large granular lymphocyte leukemia patient.

The trim removed 1 base at V and 4 bases at J, leaving 3 bases unmatched. This CDR3 is built from 14 residues. Germline V gene lookup returns CDR1 MDHEN and CDR2 SYDVKM. TCRbeta libraries averaged around 40,000 productive templates per sample. Profiling relied on immunoSEQ multiplex PCR, and the TCRdb table lists in-frame clones only, not all of them. Counted here are 30,000 to 45,000 clones, 70% to 90% occurring once; the ten biggest clones make up 0.43%. The rearrangement links TRBV28 to TRBJ2-7; 8 bases line up with TRBD2. Sequences were obtained from PBMCs. This clonotype was obtained from a human donor with T large granular lymphocyte leukemia. Some clones in this sample may be carry-over from other donors' samples. The CDR3 loop is CASSLSGGRYEQYF. The CDR3 DNA follows: TGTGCCAGCAGTTTATCGGGGGGGAGGTACGAGCAGTACTTC.